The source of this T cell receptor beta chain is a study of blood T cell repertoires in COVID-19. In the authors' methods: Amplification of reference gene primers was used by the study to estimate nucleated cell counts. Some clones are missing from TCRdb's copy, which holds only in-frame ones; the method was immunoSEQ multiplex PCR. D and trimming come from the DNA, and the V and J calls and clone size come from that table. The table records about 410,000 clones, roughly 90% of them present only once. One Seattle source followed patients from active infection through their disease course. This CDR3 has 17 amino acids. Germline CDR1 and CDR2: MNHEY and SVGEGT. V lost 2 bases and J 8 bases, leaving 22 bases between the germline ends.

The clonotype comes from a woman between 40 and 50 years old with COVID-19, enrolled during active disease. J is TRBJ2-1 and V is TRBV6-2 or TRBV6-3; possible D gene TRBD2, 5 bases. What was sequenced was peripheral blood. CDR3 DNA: TGTGCCAGCAGTTACCCACCCTCCCGGGTCCCCGGGGATGAGCAGTTCTTC. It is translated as CASSYPPSRVPGDEQFF.